The rows below give T cell receptor beta chains drawn from one sample of a study of T cell changes during pregnancy in multiple sclerosis. This table comes from immunoSEQ multiplex PCR, and its TCRdb copy is limited to in-frame clones, with some not included. Of under 95,000 clones listed, 80% to 95% are singletons. The sample in question was peripheral blood, obtained in the second trimester of pregnancy. These receptor sequences come from a female donor with multiple sclerosis, enrolled in a pregnancy study. The CDR3 runs from the conserved cysteine through the conserved F or W. D genes are given only for firm matches. Expanded clones are given a class, and other clones once, few, many or no size at all.

TRBJ2-1,-,TRBV9,-,TGTGCCAGCAGCGTAGACATCTATACGGGGCAGTTCTTC,CASSVDIYTGQFF
TRBJ2-6,TRBD1,TRBV5-1,-,TGCGCCAGCAGCTTGGCGACAGGGGGTGAGGCCAACGTCCTGACTTTC,CASSLATGGEANVLTF
TRBJ2-7,TRBD2,TRBV5-1,-,TGCGCCAGCAGCCTGGCGGGGGGGTTGGCCTCCTACGAGCAGTACTTC,CASSLAGGLASYEQYF
TRBJ2-3,-,TRBV13,-,TGTGCCAGCACCAGGACAGTTACAGATACGCAGTATTTT,CASTRTVTDTQYF
TRBJ2-3,-,TRBV4-2,-,TGTGCCAGCAGCCAAGACTGGGACTCCACAGATACGCAGTATTTT,CASSQDWDSTDTQYF
TRBJ1-2,TRBD1,TRBV7-9,-,TGTGCCAGCAGTCCCACAGGGGATCATGGCTACACCTTC,CASSPTGDHGYTF
TRBJ1-2,TRBD1,TRBV30,-,TGTGCCTGGGGACCGGGACAGGGGGCGACGGGCTACACCTTC,CAWGPGQGATGYTF
TRBJ2-3,TRBD2,TRBV7-7,-,TGTGCCAGCAGTCAAGACCGTACGCGGGGGTTCCGCACAGATACGCAGTATTTT,CASSQDRTRGFRTDTQYF
TRBJ2-7,-,TRBV28,-,TGTGCCAGCAGTTTTTTGGTCAGAAATGCCTACGAGCAGTACTTC,CASSFLVRNAYEQYF
TRBJ2-7,TRBD2,TRBV11-2,-,TGTGCCAGCAGCCAAGGGGCGTGGCGGGAGTGGTTCGAGCAGTACTTC,CASSQGAWREWFEQYF
TRBJ2-7,-,TRBV14,-,TGTGCCAGCAGCCAAGGCCCCGGGGAGCTATCCTACGAGCAGTACTTC,CASSQGPGELSYEQYF
TRBJ2-7,TRBD2,TRBV29-1,-,TGCAGCGTTGACAGCGGGGGGCAGTACGAGCAGTACTTC,CSVDSGGQYEQYF
TRBJ2-2,TRBD1,TRBV28,-,TGTGCCAGCACCAGGGGGCCGGACACCGGGGAGCTGTTTTTT,CASTRGPDTGELFF
TRBJ1-5,TRBD1,TRBV2,-,TGTGCCAGCAGAGAACAGGGACAGCGCAATCAGCCCCAGCATTTT,CASREQGQRNQPQHF
TRBJ2-5,TRBD1,TRBV19,-,TGTGCCAGTAGTTACGGACAGGGGGCTTTAGCTTCGGAGACCCAGTACTTC,CASSYGQGALASETQYF
TRBJ1-2,-,TRBV19,-,TGTGCCAGTAGTACAGGAGGGCCCGGGGGACCCGGATTCTATGGCTACACCTTC,CASSTGGPGGPGFYGYTF
TRBJ2-1,-,TRBV2,once,TGTGCCAGCAACTATTACAATGAGCAGTTCTTC,CASNYYNEQFF
TRBJ2-5,-,TRBV7-2,-,TGTGGGGTTCGAGGGCAAGAGACCCAGTACTTC,CGVRGQETQYF
TRBJ2-1,TRBD1,TRBV19,-,TGTGCCAGTAGTATTTTGGGACAGGGGGCTTACAATGAGCAGTTCTTC,CASSILGQGAYNEQFF
TRBJ2-6,TRBD1,TRBV30,-,TGTGCCTGGAGTGCTTGGACAGGGCAAACGCTCTCTGGGGCCAACGTCCTGACTTTC,CAWSAWTGQTLSGANVLTF
TRBJ1-5,-,TRBV19,-,TGTGCCAGTAGTATATCCCTTAATCAGCCCCAGCATTTT,CASSISLNQPQHF
TRBJ2-3,-,TRBV7-9,-,TGTGCCAGCAGCCCCCGGGGGAGCCCCACAGATACGCAGTATTTT,CASSPRGSPTDTQYF
TRBJ2-3,-,TRBV19,-,TGTGCCAGTAATGGGGCAACTAGCACAGATACGCAGTATTTT,CASNGATSTDTQYF
TRBJ1-2,TRBD1,TRBV28,-,TGTGCCAGCAGCCAAGGGACAGGGGGAGGCTACACCTTC,CASSQGTGGGYTF
TRBJ2-7,-,TRBV5-6,-,TGTGCCAGCAGTCACAACTACGAGCAGTACTTC,CASSHNYEQYF
TRBJ1-3,TRBD1,TRBV28,once,TGTGCCAGCAGTTTACTCGGCAGGGACAGCTCTGGAAACACCATATATTTT,CASSLLGRDSSGNTIYF
TRBJ2-3,TRBD2,TRBV15,-,TGTGCCACCAGCAACGGACTAGTTGGAGATACGCAGTATTTT,CATSNGLVGDTQYF
TRBJ2-3,TRBD2,TRBV28,-,TGTGCCAGCAGTCCTGCGGGAGGGAGGGATACGCAGTATTTT,CASSPAGGRDTQYF
TRBJ1-2,-,TRBV7-9,few,TGTGCCACCCCGGAGAAGGGGCCCTGGGGCTACACCTTC,CATPEKGPWGYTF